This TCR beta chain was captured in a study of somatic mutations in cytotoxic T cells in rheumatoid arthritis. Between the trimmed V and J ends, which lost 2 bases and 0 bases, there was a span of 10 bases. The germline CDR1 and CDR2 sequences are MNHEY and SVGAGI. CDR3 length: 16 residues. A word on this clone: Its specificity is unknown.

Overall study results and limits: Patients with rheumatoid arthritis, but not healthy controls, had CD8+ clonality that increased with age. Among approximately 60 patients, under ten showed a largest CD8+ clone that surpassed 20% of CD8+ cells.

Blood donors with median age roughly 51 years (range about 20-75), over 45% female, served as healthy controls. Libraries were prepared by immunoSEQ multiplex PCR; TCRdb keeps only in-frame clonotypes and omits some of them. The table lists under 20,000 clones, 86% of them singletons. The receptor was isolated from a man aged 35-49 years in good health. Specimen: CD8+ T cells sorted from blood. This chain links TRBV6-5 with TRBJ2-2, with D tentatively TRBD2 (6 bases). The CDR3 coding sequence is TGTGCCAGCAGTTACCCCGCGGGATCGAACACCGGGGAGCTGTTTTTT. This sequence encodes CASSYPAGSNTGELFF.